These 24 T cell receptor beta chains were all obtained from the same sample, sequenced in a study of T cells expressing NK-cell markers. TCRdb reworked the 5' RACE reads into one entry per CDR3 protein, no DNA. The sample table sets out a few hundred thousand distinct CDR3 sequences. Input material: blood T cells: a sorted CD56 or NKG2C T cell subset, CD4+ or CD8+ T cells, or bulk PBMC T cells (not recorded which). The source is a man aged 18 to 29 in good health.

J is TRBJ1-1 and V is TRBV6-5. CDR1 is MNHEY and CDR2 is SVGAGI in the germline V gene. This CDR3 comprises 11 residues. The CDR3 reads CASRRNTEAFF.

The chain joins TRBV20-1 to TRBJ2-1; TCRdb's assignment of TRBD2 cannot be checked, as there is no DNA. CDR3 length: 16 amino acids. CDR1 is DFQATT and CDR2 is SNEGSKA in the germline V gene (reference sequence). CDR3 in amino acids: CSANPSGRGLYNEQFF.

The V and J genes are TRBV4-1 and TRBJ1-4. The CDR3 has 15 amino acids. Germline V CDR1 and CDR2: MGHRA, YSYEKL. The CDR3: CASSQAWSDHEKLFF.

The rearrangement links TRBV7-2 to TRBJ2-1. CDR1 is SGHTA and CDR2 is FQGNSA in the germline V gene. This CDR3 has 13 residues. CDR3 amino acids: CADGGEPYNEQFF.

V is TRBV30 and J is TRBJ1-2; TCRdb's assignment of TRBD1 cannot be checked, as there is no DNA. The CDR3 is 13 residues long. Germline V gives CDR1 GTSNPN, CDR2 SVGIG (reference sequence). CDR3 sequence: CAWSEMTEYGYTF.

V gene TRBV12-3 or TRBV12-4 combines with J gene TRBJ2-1; absent DNA, TCRdb's TRBD1 call cannot be checked. The length of the CDR3 is 15 residues. This CDR3 reads CASSLSGARRNEQFF.

The chain has TRBV7-2 and TRBJ2-1; TCRdb outputs TRBD2, but without DNA this stays unchecked. Per germline, CDR1 SGHTA and CDR2 FQGNSA. This CDR3 comprises 17 residues. The CDR3 here is CASSLEPLREIYNEQFF.

The chain is built from TRBV4-3 and TRBJ2-7; the D gene TCRdb calls, TRBD1, cannot be checked with no DNA. CDR3 length: 16 residues. Germline values: CDR1 LGHNA, CDR2 YSLEER. CDR3 amino acids: CASSQDHGQSSYEQYF.

The chain employs TRBV7-2 and TRBJ2-3; with no DNA, the TCRdb D assignment of TRBD2 cannot be verified. The CDR3 length is 14 residues. Germline-derived CDR1 and CDR2 are SGHTA and FQGNSA. The CDR3 region is CASSPKSPGDTQYF.

This chain joins TRBV12-3 or TRBV12-4 and TRBJ2-2; the TRBD1 assignment by TCRdb is unverifiable without DNA. CDR3 length equals 15 residues. This CDR3 reads CASTPGQGAGGELFF.

The V and J genes are TRBV18 and TRBJ2-4; TCRdb picks TRBD1, but there is no DNA to check that call. The CDR3 loop spans 14 amino acids. Germline CDR1 is KGHSH and CDR2 is LQKENI. The CDR3 loop reads CASSPSKGLDIQYF.

The genes are TRBV3-1 and TRBJ2-5; the D call of TRBD2 rests on TCRdb alone, since no DNA is present to check it. Germline assignment: CDR1 LGHDT and CDR2 YNNKEL (reference sequence). The CDR3 contains 18 residues. The CDR3 here is CASSQDDQSGLWKETQYF.

The chain links TRBV20-1 to TRBJ2-1; TCRdb lists TRBD2, though no DNA is available to test this call. CDR1 and CDR2 (germline): DFQATT, SNEGSKA (reference sequence). The CDR3 contains 15 residues. The CDR3 sequence is CSARDGTSGTREQFF.

The chain links TRBV4-3 to TRBJ2-1; TCRdb gives TRBD1 as the D gene, but with no DNA this cannot be confirmed. CDR3 length: 16 residues. The germline V gene encodes CDR1 LGHNA and CDR2 YSLEER. The chain's CDR3 is CASSHSPGDRYNEQFF.

V usage is TRBV15 and J usage is TRBJ2-3. The germline gives CDR1 LNHNV, CDR2 YYDKDF (reference sequence). There are 15 residues in the CDR3. The CDR3 sequence is CATSRNETRLGTQYF.

The chain carries TRBV6-5 and TRBJ2-2; the D call from TCRdb, TRBD1, cannot be confirmed without DNA. The CDR3 contains 17 residues. Germline V gene sequence: CDR1 MNHEY, CDR2 SVGAGI. This CDR3 is CASSYSFGTQNTGELFF.

The gene calls are TRBV27 and TRBJ2-1. The CDR3 extends over 13 amino acids. Germline-derived CDR1 and CDR2 are MNHEY and SMNVEV (reference sequence). The CDR3: CASSWSRSSEQFF.

This CDR3 is CASSFPLQITGELFF. The rearrangement joins TRBV28 to TRBJ2-2. The CDR3 extends over 15 amino acids. Germline V CDR1 and CDR2: MDHEN, SYDVKM.

V usage is TRBV18 and J usage is TRBJ2-5. Germline-derived CDR1 and CDR2 are KGHSH and LQKENI. This CDR3 is 15 amino acids long. Here the CDR3 reads CASSPSSTVQETQYF. The complete variable domain, with remaining parts taken from reference TRBV18 and TRBJ2-5, reads NAGVMQNPRHLVRRRGQEARLRCSPMKGHSHVYWYRQLPEEGLKFMVYLQKENIIDESGMPKERFSAEFPKEGPSILRIQQVVRGDSAAYFCASSPSSTVQETQYFGPGTRLLVL.

The chain uses TRBV28 and TRBJ1-1. Germline V lookup: CDR1 MDHEN, CDR2 SYDVKM. There are 15 residues in the CDR3. CDR3 residues: CASSLGKWRNTEAFF.

J is TRBJ2-1 and V is TRBV6-2 or TRBV6-3; TCRdb's D gene call, TRBD2, goes unchecked for lack of DNA. CDR1 and CDR2 from the germline V gene are MNHEY and SVGEGT. The CDR3 runs to 18 residues. The CDR3 sequence is CASSYSMGRAGLYNEQFF.

V gene TRBV7-9 combines with J gene TRBJ2-7; absent DNA, TCRdb's TRBD1 call cannot be checked. The CDR3 is made up of 16 amino acids. Germline assignment: CDR1 SEHNR and CDR2 FQNEAQ (reference sequence). CDR3 protein: CASSSLGRGRPYEQYF. Full variable domain (missing parts from reference TRBV7-9 and TRBJ2-7): DTGVSQNPRHKITKRGQNVTFRCDPISEHNRLYWYRQTLGQGPEFLTYFQNEAQLEKSRLLSDRFSAERPKGSFSTLEIQRTEQGDSAMYLCASSSLGRGRPYEQYFGPGTRLTVT.

The chain carries TRBV4-3 and TRBJ1-4; TCRdb's D call, TRBD1, is unchecked because there is no DNA. The CDR3 is 15 amino acids. Per germline, CDR1 LGHNA and CDR2 YSLEER. This CDR3 reads CASSQEGRGSEKLFF.

V and J are TRBV29-1 and TRBJ2-1; TCRdb's D call of TRBD2 is untestable without DNA. Germline loops: CDR1 SQVTM, CDR2 ANQGSEA. The CDR3 runs to 14 residues. CDR3 in amino acids: CSVRRTSGYNEQFF.